The sequence of this TCR beta chain was determined in a study of T cells in women clearing cervical HPV infection. As for the study in general: Donors had HPV16-related CIN3 or worse; 2 had invasive cancer.

Trimming shortened V by 2 bases and J by 11 bases, and 13 bases separated the two germline ends. Per the germline V gene, CDR1 is SGHAT and CDR2 is FQNNGV. There are 14 residues in the CDR3. Repertoires were generated with immunoSEQ multiplex PCR, while TCRdb's copy carries only in-frame clones and drops some. The listing contains under 45,000 clones. About this clone: The CDR3 end falls 3 residues outside the read, so it is completed with the germline J gene.

The sample consisted of blood buffy coat. The gene calls are TRBV11-2 and TRBJ1-6; TRBD1 might be the D (5 bases). The receptor was isolated from a woman between 18 and 70 years old with a cervical HPV16 infection that either progressed to CIN3+ or cleared (not recorded which). The CDR3 protein is CASSLQGRETPLHF. The DNA read from the CDR3 is TGTGCCAGCAGCTTACAGGGTAGGGAGACACCC.